The source of this T cell receptor (beta chain) is a study of blood T cell repertoires in COVID-19. The CDR3 contains 15 residues. V shed 6 bases, J shed 2 bases, and the junction held 5 bases outside the gene matches. CDR1 LNHDA and CDR2 SQIVND come from the germline V gene (reference sequence). Here immunoSEQ multiplex PCR was the method, and the copy in TCRdb shows in-frame clones only, minus some. There are 210,000 or so clones in the sample; roughly 85% occur only once, and roughly 5.3% lies in the top ten. The sequenced material came from peripheral blood. The chain joins TRBV19 to TRBJ2-7; the match to TRBD2 covers 12 bases. The receptor was derived from a man aged 50 to 60 with COVID-19, enrolled during active disease. The CDR3, as DNA: TGTGCCAGTAGCAGACTAGCGGGGGACACCTACGAGCAGTACTTC. This translates into CASSRLAGDTYEQYF. Full variable domain (outside the CDR3, taken from reference TRBV19 and TRBJ2-7): DGGITQSPKYLFRKEGQNVTLSCEQNLNHDAMYWYRQDPGQGLRLIYYSQIVNDFQKGDIAEGYSVSREKKESFPLTVTSAQKNPTAFYLCASSRLAGDTYEQYFGPGTRLTVT.